The 25 T cell receptor beta chains below come from one sample, sequenced in a study of lymphopenia after photon versus proton radiotherapy. Profiling relied on immunoSEQ multiplex PCR, and the TCRdb table lists in-frame clones only, not all of them. Among approximately 45,000 clones listed, 65% to 90% were seen once. The input for sequencing was peripheral blood, taken from a patient treated with photon-based radiotherapy. The receptor set was obtained from a man aged 40-50 years with gastric cancer.

J is TRBJ1-2 and V is TRBV11-1; D is undetermined. This CDR3 spans 15 amino acids. Germline V gene sequence: CDR1 SGHAT, CDR2 FQDESV (reference sequence). The V and J ends lost 3 bases and 3 bases respectively, with 14 bases between them. DNA of the CDR3: TGTGCCAGCAGCTTCGGGCGGGGATCCTACTATGGCTACACCTTC. It is translated as CASSFGRGSYYGYTF.

The genes are TRBV11-2 and TRBJ1-3; D is undetermined. This CDR3 is built from 13 residues. The V end was cut by 6 bases, the J end by 0 bases, with 6 bases between. Germline V gene sequence: CDR1 SGHAT, CDR2 FQNNGV. The CDR3 region is CASRQNSGNTIYF. CDR3 coding DNA: TGTGCCAGCAGACAGAACTCTGGAAACACCATATATTTT.

This chain joins TRBV6-5 and TRBJ1-1; 10 nucleotides agree with TRBD1. Germline CDR1 is MNHEY and CDR2 is SVGAGI. After removal of 6 bases from V and 7 bases from J, the junction contained 8 bases not matched to a gene. The CDR3 loop spans 14 amino acids. The CDR3 protein is CASRHDRGQGEAFF. DNA of the CDR3: TGTGCCAGCAGACATGACAGGGGGCAGGGTGAAGCTTTCTTT.

This sequence joins TRBV5-4 and TRBJ2-1; D may be TRBD1 or TRBD2 (5 bases each). This CDR3 has 15 amino acids. Trimming took off 4 bases at V and 3 bases at J, with 14 bases between the two ends. From germline, CDR1 is SGHNT and CDR2 YYREEE (reference sequence). The CDR3 sequence is CASSPGASGYNEQFF. Here the CDR3 DNA reads TGTGCCAGCAGCCCCGGGGCCAGCGGCTACAATGAGCAGTTCTTC. The variable domain in full, with the rest retrieved from reference TRBV5-4 and TRBJ2-1, is ETGVTQSPTHLIKTRGQQVTLRCSSQSGHNTVSWYQQALGQGPQFIFQYYREEENGRGNFPPRFSGLQFPNYSSELNVNALELDDSALYLCASSPGASGYNEQFFGPGTRLTVL.

The genes are TRBV2 and TRBJ1-4; D remains ambiguous. From germline, CDR1 is SNHLY and CDR2 FYNNEI. The length of the CDR3 is 15 residues. V was trimmed by 4 bases and J by 7 bases, leaving 16 bases between them. This CDR3 reads CASSATGSVGEKLFF. CDR3 DNA: TGTGCCAGCAGTGCCACCGGGTCAGTTGGTGAAAAACTGTTTTTT.

The CDR3 sequence is CASSQDAGAYNEQFF. The CDR3 DNA reads TGTGCCAGCAGCCAAGATGCAGGGGCCTACAATGAGCAGTTCTTC. This rearrangement joins TRBV4-2 to TRBJ2-1; D might be TRBD1 (6 bases). This CDR3 comprises 15 residues. Germline lookup yields CDR1 LGHNA and CDR2 YNFKEQ. Between the trimmed V and J ends, which lost 0 bases and 2 bases, there was a span of 8 bases.

The chain joins TRBV4-2 to TRBJ1-4; D is unclear. Trimming stripped 5 bases from V and 1 base from J, with 14 bases between. This CDR3 comprises 16 residues. From germline, CDR1 is LGHNA and CDR2 YNFKEQ. CDR3 in amino acids: CASSLGGRVTNEKLFF. As DNA, the CDR3 is TGTGCCAGCAGCTTGGGCGGTCGCGTAACTAATGAAAAACTGTTTTTT.

V gene TRBV5-4 combines with J gene TRBJ1-1, with TRBD1 matching 7 bases. Germline V gives CDR1 SGHNT, CDR2 YYREEE (reference sequence). V lost 3 bases and J lost 5; bases outside the gene matches: 1. This CDR3 is 12 amino acids long. Here the CDR3 reads CASSYRGTEAFF. In DNA form, the CDR3 reads TGTGCCAGCAGCTACAGGGGTACTGAAGCTTTCTTT.

The rearrangement joins TRBV18 to TRBJ2-7, with 8 bases identical to TRBD2. Germline CDR1 KGHSH, CDR2 LQKENI. With V trimmed by 6 bases and J by 4 bases, 8 bases remained unmatched. CDR3 size: 14 residues. Here the CDR3 DNA reads TGTGCCAGCTCTAGTAGCGGGGCAGCTTACGAGCAGTACTTC. Translated: CASSSSGAAYEQYF. Supplemented by reference TRBV18 and TRBJ2-7, the full variable domain reads NAGVMQNPRHLVRRRGQEARLRCSPMKGHSHVYWYRQLPEEGLKFMVYLQKENIIDESGMPKERFSAEFPKEGPSILRIQQVVRGDSAAYFCASSSSGAAYEQYFGPGTRLTVT.

The chain employs TRBV28 and TRBJ1-4; D possibly corresponds to TRBD1 (6 bases). The CDR3 loop spans 12 amino acids. Germline V lookup: CDR1 MDHEN, CDR2 SYDVKM. The DNA of the CDR3 is TGTGCGACGGACAGCCCGAATGAAAAACTGTTTTTT. Translating gives CATDSPNEKLFF. Full variable domain (missing parts from reference TRBV28 and TRBJ1-4): DVKVTQSSRYLVKRTGEKVFLECVQDMDHENMFWYRQDPGLGLRLIYFSYDVKMKEKGDIPEGYSVSREKKERFSLILESASTNQTSMYLCATDSPNEKLFFGSGTQLSVL.

The chain uses TRBV30 and TRBJ1-2, with 8 bases that match TRBD1. Per the germline V gene, CDR1 is GTSNPN and CDR2 is SVGIG (reference sequence). This CDR3 comprises 13 residues. With 3 bases clipped from V and 8 bases from J, the junction kept 8 bases outside the gene matches. As DNA, the CDR3 is TGTGCCTGGAGCGATGGGACAGGACGAGGCTACACCTTC. Its protein product is CAWSDGTGRGYTF.

The chain employs TRBV7-9 and TRBJ1-4, with a weak D call TRBD1 (5 bases). This CDR3 region has 14 residues. The V end was cut by 3 bases, the J end by 3 bases, with 8 bases between. Looked up from germline, CDR1 is SEHNR and CDR2 is FQNEAQ (reference sequence). The CDR3 region has the DNA TGTGCCAGCAGCTTGGGACGGTCTAATGAAAAACTGTTTTTT. It encodes CASSLGRSNEKLFF.

The chain combines TRBV9 with TRBJ2-1, with 11 bases matching TRBD2. Germline values: CDR1 SGDLS, CDR2 YYNGEE. The length of the CDR3 is 16 residues. V shed 4 bases and J 7 bases; nucleotides not matched to a gene: 10. The CDR3 coding sequence is TGTGCCAGCAGCTCTACTAGCGGGGGTCTTGGGAATGAGCAGTTCTTC. Its translation is CASSSTSGGLGNEQFF.

The rearrangement joins TRBV11-2 to TRBJ1-6; D is undetermined. The CDR3 has 15 residues. The germline V gene encodes CDR1 SGHAT and CDR2 FQNNGV. V lost 2 bases to trimming and J lost 7 bases, with 12 bases between them. CDR3 in DNA: TGTGCCAGCAGCTTAAATGACCGGGTAAATTCACCCCTCCACTTT. Translation: CASSLNDRVNSPLHF.

The CDR3 protein is CASSMGMGGNQPQHF. The DNA for the CDR3 is TGTGCCAGTAGTATGGGGATGGGGGGGAATCAGCCCCAGCATTTT. The chain joins TRBV19 to TRBJ1-5; weak D call: TRBD1 (5 bases). The CDR3 contains 15 residues. CDR1 is LNHDA and CDR2 is SQIVND in the germline V gene (reference sequence). With 3 bases removed from V and 4 bases from J, the gap between germline ends came to 13 bases.

The genes are TRBV19 and TRBJ2-1; TRBD2 is a possible D gene (5 bases). CDR3 size: 18 residues. The ends were cut back, 1 base at V and 3 bases at J, with 19 bases in the middle. The germline V gene has CDR1 LNHDA and CDR2 SQIVND (reference sequence). In DNA form, the CDR3 reads TGTGCCAGTAGTATAGGGCCCTCTCAGCGGTTCTTCTACAATGAGCAGTTCTTC. Protein sequence: CASSIGPSQRFFYNEQFF.

V and J are TRBV10-3 and TRBJ1-3; 8 nucleotides match TRBD1. This CDR3 is built from 15 residues. V gave up 8 bases and J gave up 2 bases; unmatched junction bases: 8. Germline CDR1 and CDR2: ENHRY and SYGVKD. The DNA for the CDR3 is TGTGCCATCGGCCGCGGACAGGGCACTGGAAACACCATATATTTT. The encoded protein is CAIGRGQGTGNTIYF.

This clone is a singleton in its sample. The chain is built from TRBV4-1 and TRBJ2-5; either TRBD1 or TRBD2 may fit D (5 bases each). The CDR3 is 18 amino acids. Germline lookup yields CDR1 MGHRA and CDR2 YSYEKL. V was clipped by 4 bases and J by 4 bases, with 25 bases between them. The chain's CDR3 is CASSPLDQRQFGGETQYF. CDR3 DNA: TGCGCCAGCAGCCCATTAGACCAACGACAGTTTGGAGGAGAGACCCAGTACTTC.

The sample holds a few counts of this clone. The chain employs TRBV7-2 and TRBJ1-5; the match to TRBD1 covers 7 bases. Germline V lookup: CDR1 SGHTA, CDR2 FQGNSA. This CDR3 is built from 14 residues. J was trimmed by 5 bases and V by 4 bases; bases with no gene match: 5. The CDR3 DNA is TGTGCCAGCAGCTCGGACAGGTTCGATCAGCCCCAGCATTTT. Translation: CASSSDRFDQPQHF.

The chain recombines TRBV6-1 with TRBJ1-5, with 8 bases matching TRBD1. This CDR3 comprises 15 residues. CDR1 and CDR2 (germline): MNHNS, SASEGT. The junction had 8 bases not matched to a gene; V was cut back by 6 bases and J by 4 bases. The DNA for the CDR3 is TGTGCCAGCAGCCAGGGGACAGGCGAGAATCAGCCCCAGCATTTT. Amino acids: CASSQGTGENQPQHF.

This chain connects TRBV4-2 to TRBJ2-6; D might be TRBD2 (5 bases). The CDR3 sequence is 15 residues long. The V gene's germline CDR1 is LGHNA and CDR2 YNFKEQ. Trimming took 3 bases from V and 3 from J, leaving 9 bases between them. CDR3 nucleotides: TGTGCCAGCAGCCATGTGGGAGATGGGGCCAACGTCCTGACTTTC. This codes for CASSHVGDGANVLTF.

This clone was observed a handful of times. This chain joins TRBV7-6 and TRBJ2-7, with a weak D call TRBD1 (6 bases). V lost 5 bases to trimming and J lost 3 bases, with 20 bases between them. Germline values: CDR1 SGHVS, CDR2 FNYEAQ. The CDR3 contains 16 residues. CDR3 residues: CASSPYAGTSLYEQYF. In DNA, the CDR3 is TGTGCCAGCAGCCCGTATGCCGGGACATCGCTCTACGAGCAGTACTTC.

The rearrangement links TRBV4-2 to TRBJ1-4; D gene unclear. Germline-derived CDR1 and CDR2 are LGHNA and YNFKEQ. The CDR3 loop spans 17 amino acids. The V and J ends lost 2 bases and 0 bases respectively, with 13 bases between them. Here the CDR3 reads CASSQNPGSATNEKLFF. The CDR3 DNA reads as TGTGCCAGCAGCCAAAACCCGGGCTCTGCAACTAATGAAAAACTGTTTTTT.

This sequence joins TRBV4-3 and TRBJ1-2; 10 bases align to TRBD1. J was trimmed by 5 bases and V by 0 bases; bases with no gene match: 3. The CDR3 length is 15 residues. From germline, CDR1 is LGHNA and CDR2 YSLEER. CDR3 amino acids: CASSQDRGQGYGYTF. The CDR3 DNA follows: TGCGCCAGCAGCCAAGATAGGGGACAGGGGTATGGCTACACCTTC.

V and J are TRBV18 and TRBJ2-3; D possibly matches TRBD1 or TRBD2 (6 bases each). Germline assignment: CDR1 KGHSH and CDR2 LQKENI. The CDR3 contains 13 residues. The V end lost 6 bases, the J end lost 4 bases, and 11 bases lay between the germline ends. The CDR3 spells CASSGGAADTQYF. The CDR3 nucleotides are TGTGCCAGCTCCGGGGGCGCCGCAGATACGCAGTATTTT.